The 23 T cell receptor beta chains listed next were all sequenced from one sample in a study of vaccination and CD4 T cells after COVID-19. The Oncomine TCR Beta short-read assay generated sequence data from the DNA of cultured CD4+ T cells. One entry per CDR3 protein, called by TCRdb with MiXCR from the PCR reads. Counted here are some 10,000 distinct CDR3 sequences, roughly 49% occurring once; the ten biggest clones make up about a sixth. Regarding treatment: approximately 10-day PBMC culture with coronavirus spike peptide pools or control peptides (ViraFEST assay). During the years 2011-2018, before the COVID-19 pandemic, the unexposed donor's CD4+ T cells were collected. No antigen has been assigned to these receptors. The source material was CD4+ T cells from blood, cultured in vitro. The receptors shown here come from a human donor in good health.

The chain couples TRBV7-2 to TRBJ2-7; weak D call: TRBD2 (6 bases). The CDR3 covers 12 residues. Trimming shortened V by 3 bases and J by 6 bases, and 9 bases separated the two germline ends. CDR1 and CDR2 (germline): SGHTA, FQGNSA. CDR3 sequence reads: CASSFDGGEQYF. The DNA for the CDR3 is TGTGCCAGCAGCTTCGACGGGGGCGAGCAGTACTTC.

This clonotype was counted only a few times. In DNA, the CDR3 is TGTGCCAGCAGCGCCTCGGCGGCCGGTGGGGAGCAGTACTTC. The encoded protein is CASSASAAGGEQYF. The rearrangement joins TRBV7-9 to TRBJ2-7; D is uncertain. Germline V gene lookup returns CDR1 SEHNR and CDR2 FQNEAQ (reference sequence). Between the trimmed V and J ends, which lost 5 bases and 7 bases, there was a span of 18 bases. CDR3 size: 14 residues.

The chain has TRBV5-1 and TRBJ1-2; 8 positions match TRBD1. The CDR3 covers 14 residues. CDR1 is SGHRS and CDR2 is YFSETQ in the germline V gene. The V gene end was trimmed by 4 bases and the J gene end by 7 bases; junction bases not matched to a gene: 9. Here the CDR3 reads CASSATGAWGGYTF. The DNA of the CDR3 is TGCGCCAGCAGCGCGACAGGGGCCTGGGGTGGCTACACCTTC.

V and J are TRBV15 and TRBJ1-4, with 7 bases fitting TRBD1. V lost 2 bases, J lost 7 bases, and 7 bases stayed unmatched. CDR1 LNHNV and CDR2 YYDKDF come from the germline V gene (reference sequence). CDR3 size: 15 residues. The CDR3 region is CATSRRDRGGEKLFF. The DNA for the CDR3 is TGTGCCACCAGCAGACGGGACAGAGGCGGTGAAAAACTGTTTTTT.

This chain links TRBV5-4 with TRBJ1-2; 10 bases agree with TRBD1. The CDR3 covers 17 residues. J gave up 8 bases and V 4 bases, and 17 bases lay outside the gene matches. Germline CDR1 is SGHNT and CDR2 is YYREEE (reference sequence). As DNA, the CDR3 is TGTGCCAGCAGCCCCGCCGGGACAGGGGCGACCCTAAAGGGCTACACCTTC. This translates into CASSPAGTGATLKGYTF.

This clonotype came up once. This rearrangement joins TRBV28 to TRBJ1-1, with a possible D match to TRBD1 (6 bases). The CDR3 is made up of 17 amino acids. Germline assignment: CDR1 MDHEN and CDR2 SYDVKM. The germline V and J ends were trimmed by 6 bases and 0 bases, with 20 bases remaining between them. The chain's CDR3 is CASSPTALTGVNTEAFF. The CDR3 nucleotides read TGTGCCAGCAGCCCAACCGCCTTGACAGGAGTGAACACTGAAGCTTTCTTT.

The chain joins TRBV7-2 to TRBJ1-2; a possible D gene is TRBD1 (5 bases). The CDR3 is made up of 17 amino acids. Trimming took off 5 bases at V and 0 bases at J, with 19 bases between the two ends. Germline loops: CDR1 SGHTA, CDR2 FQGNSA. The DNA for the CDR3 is TGTGCCAGCAGCCCGGGACGGCCATCGTTCACTAACTATGGCTACACCTTC. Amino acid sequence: CASSPGRPSFTNYGYTF. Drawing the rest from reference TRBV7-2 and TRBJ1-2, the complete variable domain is GAGVSQSPSNKVTEKGKDVELRCDPISGHTALYWYRQSLGQGLEFLIYFQGNSAPDKSGLPSDRFSAERTGGSVSTLTIQRTQQEDSAVYLCASSPGRPSFTNYGYTFGSGTRLTVV.

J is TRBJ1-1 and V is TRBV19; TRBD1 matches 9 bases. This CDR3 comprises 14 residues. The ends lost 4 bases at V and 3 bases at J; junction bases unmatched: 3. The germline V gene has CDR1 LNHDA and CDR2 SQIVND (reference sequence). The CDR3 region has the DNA TGTGCCAGTAGTAAGGGACAGGGTCACACTGAAGCTTTCTTT. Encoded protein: CASSKGQGHTEAFF.

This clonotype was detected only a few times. CDR3 region: CASSRQNTEAFF. CDR3 bases: TGTGCCAGTAGTAGACAGAACACTGAAGCTTTCTTT. The V call is TRBV19, the J call TRBJ1-1; D is ambiguous. Germline V gene data show CDR1 as LNHDA and CDR2 as SQIVND (reference sequence). Trimming removed 4 bases at V and 1 base at J, with 4 bases between. CDR3 length: 12 residues.

CDR3 loop: CVPRGVPLHF. CDR3 DNA: TGTGTCCCGAGGGGGGTGCCCCTCCACTTT. The V and J genes are TRBV2 and TRBJ1-6; TRBD1 is a possible D gene (6 bases). The CDR3 loop spans 10 amino acids. Germline CDR1 reads SNHLY; CDR2 reads FYNNEI.

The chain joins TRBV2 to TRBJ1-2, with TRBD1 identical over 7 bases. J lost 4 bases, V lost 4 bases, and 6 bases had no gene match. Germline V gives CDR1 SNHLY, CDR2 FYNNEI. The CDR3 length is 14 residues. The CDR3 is CASSVGTAVYGYTF. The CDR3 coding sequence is TGTGCCAGCAGTGTCGGGACAGCTGTCTATGGCTACACCTTC. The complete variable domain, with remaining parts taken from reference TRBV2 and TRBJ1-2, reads EPEVTQTPSHQVTQMGQEVILRCVPISNHLYFYWYRQILGQKVEFLVSFYNNEISEKSEIFDDQFSVERPDGSNFTLKIRSTKLEDSAMYFCASSVGTAVYGYTFGSGTRLTVV.

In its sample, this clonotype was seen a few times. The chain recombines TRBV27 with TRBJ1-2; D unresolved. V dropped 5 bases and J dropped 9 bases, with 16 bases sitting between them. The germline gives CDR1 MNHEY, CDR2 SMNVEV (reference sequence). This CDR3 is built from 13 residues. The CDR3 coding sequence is TGTGCCAGCAGTCCCCACCAGCTTGGGAGCTACACCTTC. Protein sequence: CASSPHQLGSYTF.

CDR3 bases: TGTGCCAGTAGTTACTACATTAATTCACCCCTCCACTTT. It specifies CASSYYINSPLHF. J is TRBJ1-6 and V is TRBV19; D ambiguous. Germline CDR1 LNHDA, CDR2 SQIVND (reference sequence). V shed 5 bases and J shed 6 bases, with 8 bases lying between them. The CDR3 totals 13 residues.

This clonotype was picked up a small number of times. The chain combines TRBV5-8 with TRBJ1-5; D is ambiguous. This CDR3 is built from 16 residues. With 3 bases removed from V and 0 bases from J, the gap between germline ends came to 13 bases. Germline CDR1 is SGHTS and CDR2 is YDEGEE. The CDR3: CASSSAGPNSNQPQHF. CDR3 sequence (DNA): TGTGCCAGCAGCTCCGCTGGACCCAATAGCAATCAGCCCCAGCATTTT.

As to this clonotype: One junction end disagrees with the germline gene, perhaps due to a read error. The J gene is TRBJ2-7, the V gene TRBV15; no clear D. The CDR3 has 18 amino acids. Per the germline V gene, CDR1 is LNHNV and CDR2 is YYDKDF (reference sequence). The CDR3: CATSRGISSLEYSYGQYF. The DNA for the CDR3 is TGTGCCACCAGCAGAGGAATCTCCAGCCTAGAATATTCCTACGGGCAGTACTTC.

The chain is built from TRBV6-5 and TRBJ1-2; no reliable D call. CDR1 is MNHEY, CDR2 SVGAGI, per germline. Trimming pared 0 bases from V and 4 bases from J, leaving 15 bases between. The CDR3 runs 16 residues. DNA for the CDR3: TGTGCCAGCAGTTACTCCGCAGGCGGCCCTTTCTATGGCTACACCTTC. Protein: CASSYSAGGPFYGYTF.

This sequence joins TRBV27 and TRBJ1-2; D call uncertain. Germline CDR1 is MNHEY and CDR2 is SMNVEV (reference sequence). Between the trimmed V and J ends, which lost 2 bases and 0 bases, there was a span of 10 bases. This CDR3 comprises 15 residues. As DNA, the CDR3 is TGTGCCAGCAGTTTAAAAACGGATGCTAACTATGGCTACACCTTC. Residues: CASSLKTDANYGYTF.

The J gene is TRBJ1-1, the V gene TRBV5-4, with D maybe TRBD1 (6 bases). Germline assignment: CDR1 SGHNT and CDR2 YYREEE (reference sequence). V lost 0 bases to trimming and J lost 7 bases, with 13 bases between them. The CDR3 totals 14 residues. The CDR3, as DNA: TGTGCCAGCAGCTTGGTCGGGGGCCGCGATGAAGCTTTCTTT. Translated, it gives CASSLVGGRDEAFF. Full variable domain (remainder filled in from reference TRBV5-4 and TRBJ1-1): ETGVTQSPTHLIKTRGQQVTLRCSSQSGHNTVSWYQQALGQGPQFIFQYYREEENGRGNFPPRFSGLQFPNYSSELNVNALELDDSALYLCASSLVGGRDEAFFGQGTRLTVV.

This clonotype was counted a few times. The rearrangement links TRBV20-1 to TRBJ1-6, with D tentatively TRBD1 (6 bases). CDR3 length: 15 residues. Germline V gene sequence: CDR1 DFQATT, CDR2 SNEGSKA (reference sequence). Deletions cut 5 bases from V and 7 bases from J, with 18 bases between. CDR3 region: CSARVAWGPNSPLHF. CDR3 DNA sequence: TGCAGTGCTCGTGTGGCTTGGGGGCCAAATTCACCCCTCCACTTT.

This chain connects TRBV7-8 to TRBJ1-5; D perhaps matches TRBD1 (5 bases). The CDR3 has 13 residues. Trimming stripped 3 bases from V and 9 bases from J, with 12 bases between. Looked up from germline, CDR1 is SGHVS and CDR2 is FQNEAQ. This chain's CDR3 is CASSLGGGGPQHF. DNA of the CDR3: TGTGCCAGCAGCTTGGGTGGGGGGGGGCCCCAGCATTTT.

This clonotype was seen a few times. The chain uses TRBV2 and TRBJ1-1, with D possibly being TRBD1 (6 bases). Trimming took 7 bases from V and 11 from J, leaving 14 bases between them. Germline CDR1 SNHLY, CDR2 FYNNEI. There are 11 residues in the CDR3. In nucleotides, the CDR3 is TGTGCCAGCAACAGGGAGTGGGCGGCTTTCTTT. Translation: CASNREWAAFF. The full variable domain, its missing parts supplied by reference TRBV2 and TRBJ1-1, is EPEVTQTPSHQVTQMGQEVILRCVPISNHLYFYWYRQILGQKVEFLVSFYNNEISEKSEIFDDQFSVERPDGSNFTLKIRSTKLEDSAMYFCASNREWAAFFGQGTRLTVV.

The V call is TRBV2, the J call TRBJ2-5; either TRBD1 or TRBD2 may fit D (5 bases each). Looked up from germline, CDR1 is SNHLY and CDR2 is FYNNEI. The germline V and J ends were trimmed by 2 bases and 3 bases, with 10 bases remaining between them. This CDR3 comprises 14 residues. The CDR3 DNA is TGTGCCAGCAGTGAACGGGGCGCAGAAGAGACCCAGTACTTC. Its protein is CASSERGAEETQYF.

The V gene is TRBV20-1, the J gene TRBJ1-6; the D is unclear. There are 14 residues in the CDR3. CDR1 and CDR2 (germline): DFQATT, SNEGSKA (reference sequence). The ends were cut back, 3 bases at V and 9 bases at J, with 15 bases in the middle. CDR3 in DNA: TGCAGTGCTAGTATTGCCAGAGTAGGTTCACCCCTCCACTTT. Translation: CSASIARVGSPLHF.